The next 19 T cell receptor beta chains were all read from a single sample in a study of human T cells and chemical hapten exposure (dated by TCRdb to the early 2020s). The method was RACE. Data came from a NextSeq 500. Clones were called with MiXCR by TCRdb after fastp trimmed the public reads at Q25, and only in-frame beta chains were retained. Every distinct CDR3 protein forms one entry, paired with its most common genes and DNA. This sample holds under 300,000 distinct CDR3 sequences; 7.5% to 9% were observed only once. 2% to 2.5% of the sample is held by the ten biggest clonotypes. The time point label on this specimen signifies: pre-sensitization, week 0. Per the publication, the treatment or condition label means: therapeutic diphenylcyclopropenone sensitization with weekly scalp DPC. Sample: whole blood, taken in connection with sensitization to the hapten diphenylcyclopropenone (DPC). These receptors were obtained from a woman in her thirties or forties with alopecia areata. Some clones in this sample may be carry-over from other donors' samples.

This clonotype was recorded many times. This chain connects TRBV5-6 to TRBJ1-1; 7 bases match TRBD1. The germline V gene has CDR1 SGHDT and CDR2 YYEEEE. V trimming: 0 bases; J trimming: 5 bases; junction bases outside the gene matches: 10. The CDR3 runs 16 residues. The CDR3, as DNA: TGTGCCAGCAGCTTGGCGGGCAGGGGGTGGGAAACTGAAGCTTTCTTT. Translation: CASSLAGRGWETEAFF. The full variable domain, rest sourced from reference TRBV5-6 and TRBJ1-1, is DAGVTQSPTHLIKTRGQQVTLRCSPKSGHDTVSWYQQALGQGPQFIFQYYEEEERQRGNFPDRFSGHQFPNYSSELNVNALLLGDSALYLCASSLAGRGWETEAFFGQGTRLTVV.

Many counts were recorded for this clonotype. The chain couples TRBV12-3 or TRBV12-4 to TRBJ2-3; no definite D call. V dropped 4 bases and J dropped 4 bases, with 9 bases sitting between them. The CDR3 sequence is 13 residues long. The CDR3 nucleotides read TGTGCCAGCAGTTCAGAATTCGCAGATACGCAGTATTTT. Translating gives CASSSEFADTQYF.

This clonotype is a singleton in its sample. Mismatch with germline at one junction end may stem from a read error. This rearrangement joins TRBV28 to TRBJ2-7, with D possibly matching TRBD1 (6 bases). This CDR3 has 16 amino acids. CDR1 MDHEN and CDR2 SYDVKM come from the germline V gene. The CDR3 DNA reads TGTGTCAGCAGCCGTCCGGGACAAGGATCCATCTACGAGCAGTACTTC. Translated, it gives CVSSRPGQGSIYEQYF.

The chain carries TRBV3-1 and TRBJ2-2; 7 nucleotides match TRBD2. CDR3 length: 21 amino acids. Germline loops: CDR1 LGHDT, CDR2 YNNKEL (reference sequence). The ends lost 1 base at V and 1 base at J; junction bases unmatched: 18. The CDR3 DNA follows: TGTGCCAGCAGCCAAGTATGGCGGGGGATACCACGGGACCGGAACACCGGGGAGCTGTTTTTT. This encodes CASSQVWRGIPRDRNTGELFF.

The table lists this clonotype with a few counts. J is TRBJ2-7 and V is TRBV6-2 or TRBV6-3; D is tentatively TRBD1 or TRBD2 (5 bases each). Trimming cost V 6 bases and J 1 base, with 13 bases left between them. This CDR3 contains 14 residues. Germline-derived CDR1 and CDR2 are MNHEY and SVGEGT. CDR3 region: CASRRDGPSYEQYF. CDR3 DNA: TGTGCCAGCAGGAGGGACGGACCTTCCTACGAGCAGTACTTC.

Here the CDR3 reads CASSLVVGGPNTEAFF. The CDR3 nucleotides read TGTGCCAGCAGCTTGGTGGTAGGAGGACCGAACACTGAAGCTTTCTTT. V gene TRBV5-6 combines with J gene TRBJ1-1, with D uncertain. Trimming removed 0 bases from V and 1 base from J, with 13 bases in between. The CDR3 covers 16 residues. Germline CDR1 and CDR2: SGHDT and YYEEEE.

A few counts support this clonotype. The chain employs TRBV12-3 or TRBV12-4 and TRBJ1-1; D remains ambiguous. Between the trimmed V and J ends, which lost 3 bases and 4 bases, there was a span of 12 bases. The CDR3 loop spans 14 amino acids. CDR3 region: CASSFRDGSTEAFF. Written as DNA, the CDR3 is TGTGCCAGCAGTTTCAGAGACGGGAGCACTGAAGCTTTCTTT.

The chain joins TRBV6-2 or TRBV6-3 to TRBJ2-5; D is unclear. V dropped 7 bases and J dropped 0 bases, with 6 bases sitting between them. From germline, CDR1 is MNHEY and CDR2 SVGEGT. The CDR3 is 12 amino acids. The DNA for the CDR3 is TGTGCCAGCAAGGAAGACCAAGAGACCCAGTACTTC. Translating gives CASKEDQETQYF.

This chain uses TRBV9 with TRBJ2-2; D possibly corresponds to TRBD1 (6 bases). The V gene's germline CDR1 is SGDLS and CDR2 YYNGEE. V was clipped by 0 bases and J by 0 bases, with 9 bases between them. The CDR3 totals 16 residues. In DNA, the CDR3 is TGTGCCAGCAGCGTAGTGGCAGGGGCGAACACCGGGGAGCTGTTTTTT. Protein product: CASSVVAGANTGELFF.

This clonotype was observed a few times. The rearrangement joins TRBV6-2 or TRBV6-3 to TRBJ2-1; D not resolved. V was pared by 6 bases and J by 7 bases, with 13 bases between. The CDR3 runs to 13 residues. Germline loops: CDR1 MNHEY, CDR2 SVGEGT. The CDR3 DNA reads as TGTGCCAGCAGCAGTCTAGATCGGAATGAGCAGTTCTTC. It codes for CASSSLDRNEQFF.

The chain has TRBV7-2 and TRBJ2-3; a possible D gene is TRBD2 (5 bases). Trimming took off 5 bases at V and 4 bases at J, with 13 bases between the two ends. This CDR3 has 14 residues. Germline V lookup: CDR1 SGHTA, CDR2 FQGNSA. The CDR3 region is CASSVSGGADTQYF. DNA for the CDR3: TGTGCCAGCAGCGTGAGCGGAGGAGCAGATACGCAGTATTTT.

The J gene is TRBJ1-5, the V gene TRBV6-6; perhaps TRBD1 as D (6 bases). Trimming shortened V by 2 bases and J by 1 base, and 9 bases separated the two germline ends. Germline CDR1 and CDR2: MNHNY and SVGAGI (reference sequence). This CDR3 contains 15 residues. CDR3 nucleotides: TGTGCCAGCAGTTACCCAGACAGGAGCAATCAGCCCCAGCATTTT. Translating gives CASSYPDRSNQPQHF.

J is TRBJ1-1 and V is TRBV5-1; D possibly corresponds to TRBD1 (5 bases). Looked up from germline, CDR1 is SGHRS and CDR2 is YFSETQ. This CDR3 is 14 amino acids long. V shed 4 bases and J shed 4 bases, with 14 bases lying between them. This CDR3 reads CASSLSGDLTEAFF. The DNA of the CDR3 is TGCGCCAGCAGCCTTTCGGGGGACCTCACTGAAGCTTTCTTT.

This clonotype was detected only a few times. This rearrangement joins TRBV3-1 to TRBJ2-3; 11 positions agree with TRBD2. CDR3 length: 17 amino acids. CDR1 and CDR2 (germline): LGHDT, YNNKEL (reference sequence). Unmatched junction bases numbered 8, after V lost 1 base and J lost 5 bases. CDR3 bases: TGTGCCAGCAGCCAAGGCTCTAGCGGGAGGTTTGGAGATACGCAGTATTTT. Residues: CASSQGSSGRFGDTQYF.

This rearrangement joins TRBV6-2 or TRBV6-3 to TRBJ1-1; D remains ambiguous. Germline V gives CDR1 MNHEY, CDR2 SVGEGT. The V end was cut by 5 bases, the J end by 6 bases, with 7 bases between. CDR3 length: 11 residues. The CDR3 DNA sequence: TGTGCCAGCAGTCGGAGAGCTGAAGCTTTCTTT. Translation gives CASSRRAEAFF.

The CDR3 loop is CASRQGADEKLFF. Written as DNA, the CDR3 is TGTGCCAGCAGACAGGGGGCGGATGAAAAACTGTTTTTT. The genes are TRBV2 and TRBJ1-4; 9 bases match TRBD1. This CDR3 is 13 amino acids long. The ends lost 6 bases at V and 6 bases at J; junction bases unmatched: 2. Germline V gene lookup returns CDR1 SNHLY and CDR2 FYNNEI.

In its sample, this clonotype was seen a few times. V usage is TRBV29-1 and J usage is TRBJ2-1; 9 positions match TRBD2. The CDR3 runs to 13 residues. In germline, CDR1 is SQVTM, CDR2 ANQGSEA. V was clipped by 6 bases and J by 12 bases; unmatched bases: 12. The CDR3 is CSVLAGARHGQFF. The CDR3 DNA is TGCAGCGTGTTAGCGGGGGCCCGCCATGGGCAGTTCTTC.

This clonotype was seen more than once but under ten times. The chain links TRBV12-3 or TRBV12-4 to TRBJ2-2, with D possibly TRBD2 on 7 matching bases. V was pared by 6 bases and J by 4 bases, with 21 bases between. The CDR3 spans 17 residues. Here the CDR3 DNA reads TGTGCCAGCAGACCAAAAAGGGGGGGCTTTAGCACCGGGGAGCTGTTTTTT. Its translation: CASRPKRGGFSTGELFF.

Only a few counts were recorded for this clonotype. The chain has TRBV28 and TRBJ1-5; 7 nucleotides agree with TRBD1. V shed 4 bases and J 2 bases; nucleotides not matched to a gene: 5. This CDR3 is 15 amino acids long. Germline V lookup: CDR1 MDHEN, CDR2 SYDVKM. As DNA, the CDR3 is TGTGCCAGCAGTTACAGGGGATCTCGCAATCAGCCCCAGCATTTT. This sequence encodes CASSYRGSRNQPQHF. The full variable domain, rest sourced from reference TRBV28 and TRBJ1-5, is DVKVTQSSRYLVKRTGEKVFLECVQDMDHENMFWYRQDPGLGLRLIYFSYDVKMKEKGDIPEGYSVSREKKERFSLILESASTNQTSMYLCASSYRGSRNQPQHFGDGTRLSIL.